The subject of this entry is one T cell receptor beta chain. This sample is part of a study of T cell changes during pregnancy in multiple sclerosis. Germline V gene data show CDR1 as SNHLY and CDR2 as FYNNEI. This CDR3 has 13 amino acids. The ends were cut back, 6 bases at V and 0 bases at J, with 6 bases in the middle. TCRdb's table, derived via immunoSEQ multiplex PCR, lists solely in-frame clones and lacks some. The table lists some 64,000 clones, 75% to 95% of them singletons. This sequence joins TRBV2 and TRBJ1-5; D ambiguous. The sequenced sample was peripheral blood, obtained in the first trimester of pregnancy. This receptor was obtained from a female donor with multiple sclerosis, enrolled in a pregnancy study. The CDR3 protein is CASRLYSNQPQHF. CDR3 nucleotides: TGTGCCAGCAGACTGTATAGCAATCAGCCCCAGCATTTT.